This passage covers 20 T cell receptor beta chains from one sample sequenced in a study of vaccination and CD4 T cells after COVID-19. Their antigens are not known. Sample treatment: approximately nine-day PBMC culture with coronavirus spike peptide pools or control peptides (ViraFEST assay). The Oncomine TCR Beta short-read assay sequenced DNA from cultured CD4+ T cells. MiXCR, applied by TCRdb to the PCR reads, yields one record per CDR3 protein. The table has around 8,000 distinct CDR3 sequences, around half seen once; the top ten hold less than 25%. The sample taken for sequencing was CD4+ T cells from blood, cultured in vitro. The receptor source for this set is a human donor who had recovered from COVID-19.

Details on this clonotype: One junction end does not reproduce the germline sequence, and a read error may be involved. The J gene is TRBJ2-6, the V gene TRBV2, with 7 bases matching TRBD1. In germline, CDR1 is SNHLY, CDR2 FYNNEI. This CDR3 comprises 17 residues. The CDR3 region has the DNA TGTGCCAGCACCCTAGACAGGGTCTACTCTGGGGCCAACGTCCCGACTTTC. Translating gives CASTLDRVYSGANVPTF. Complete variable domain (other parts from reference TRBV2 and TRBJ2-6): EPEVTQTPSHQVTQMGQEVILRCVPISNHLYFYWYRQILGQKVEFLVSFYNNEISEKSEIFDDQFSVERPDGSNFTLKIRSTKLEDSAMYFCASTLDRVYSGANVPTFGAGSRLTVL.

This clonotype occurred once. Germline and junction disagree at one end, which may indicate a read error. The chain employs TRBV18 and TRBJ1-3; D gene unclear. Per the germline V gene, CDR1 is KGHSH and CDR2 is LQKENI. CDR3 length: 14 residues. The CDR3, as DNA: TGTGCCAGCTCACCGACCGGGGAAGGAAGCACCATATATTTT. Its translation is CASSPTGEGSTIYF.

This clonotype turned up a few times. The chain uses TRBV10-1 and TRBJ2-1, with 8 bases aligning to TRBD1. This CDR3 has 14 amino acids. V shed 4 bases, J shed 6 bases, and the junction held 5 bases outside the gene matches. Germline CDR1 reads WNHNN; CDR2 reads SYGVQD (reference sequence). The DNA of the CDR3 is TGCGCCAGCAGTGGAGGACAGGGTATCAATGAGCAGTTCTTC. This translates into CASSGGQGINEQFF.

The chain is built from TRBV20-1 and TRBJ1-5; TRBD1 matches 9 bases. The CDR3 has 15 amino acids. The junction had 9 bases not matched to a gene; V was cut back by 2 bases and J by 7 bases. Germline V gene data show CDR1 as DFQATT and CDR2 as SNEGSKA (reference sequence). The CDR3 loop is CSARSGQGLWQPQHF. Here the CDR3 DNA reads TGCAGTGCTAGATCAGGACAGGGGCTCTGGCAGCCCCAGCATTTT.

The V gene is TRBV7-3, the J gene TRBJ2-3, with no clear D. Deletions cut 2 bases from V and 0 bases from J, with 6 bases between. CDR1 and CDR2 (germline): SGHTA, FQGTGA. The length of the CDR3 is 14 residues. The CDR3 nucleotides are TGTGCCAGCAGCTTAGGTCCTAGCACAGATACGCAGTATTTT. This gives the protein CASSLGPSTDTQYF.

This clonotype was counted only a few times. This chain links TRBV20-1 with TRBJ2-1, with D unresolved. Germline CDR1 DFQATT, CDR2 SNEGSKA (reference sequence). V shed 3 bases and J shed 9 bases, with 12 bases lying between them. This CDR3 spans 12 amino acids. DNA for the CDR3: TGCAGTGCTAGCTCGCACTCAGGTGAGCAGTTCTTC. Protein sequence: CSASSHSGEQFF.

This clonotype showed up just a few times. V and J are TRBV7-9 and TRBJ2-1, with 8 nucleotides matching TRBD2. The CDR3 runs 16 residues. The germline V gene encodes CDR1 SEHNR and CDR2 FQNEAQ (reference sequence). V lost 3 bases and J lost 0; bases outside the gene matches: 4. The CDR3 loop is CASSFRTSLSYNEQFF. As DNA, the CDR3 is TGTGCCAGCAGCTTTAGGACTAGCCTCTCCTACAATGAGCAGTTCTTC. The full variable domain, its missing parts supplied by reference TRBV7-9 and TRBJ2-1, is DTGVSQNPRHKITKRGQNVTFRCDPISEHNRLYWYRQTLGQGPEFLTYFQNEAQLEKSRLLSDRFSAERPKGSFSTLEIQRTEQGDSAMYLCASSFRTSLSYNEQFFGPGTRLTVL.

The chain uses TRBV11-2 and TRBJ1-2; D is perhaps TRBD1 (5 bases). V was pared by 5 bases and J by 0 bases, with 13 bases between. The CDR3 spans 15 residues. The germline CDR1 and CDR2 sequences are SGHAT and FQNNGV. This CDR3 reads CASSQDGTANYGYTF. The CDR3 bases are TGTGCCAGCAGCCAAGATGGGACCGCTAACTATGGCTACACCTTC. The whole variable domain, remainder taken from reference TRBV11-2 and TRBJ1-2, is EAGVAQSPRYKIIEKRQSVAFWCNPISGHATLYWYQQILGQGPKLLIQFQNNGVVDDSQLPKDRFSAERLKGVDSTLKIQPAKLEDSAVYLCASSQDGTANYGYTFGSGTRLTVV.

The chain employs TRBV5-1 and TRBJ2-1, with TRBD2 matching 9 bases. Losses at the gene ends were 0 bases for V and 4 bases for J; bases not matched to a gene: 8. This CDR3 comprises 17 residues. Per germline, CDR1 SGHRS and CDR2 YFSETQ. The CDR3, as DNA: TGCGCCAGCAGCTTGGGGACTTCTAGCGGGATGTACAATGAGCAGTTCTTC. Protein: CASSLGTSSGMYNEQFF.

The chain uses TRBV11-2 and TRBJ1-2; TRBD1 agrees at 10 bases. J lost 5 bases, V lost 5 bases, and 8 bases had no gene match. The CDR3 spans 15 residues. The germline V gene has CDR1 SGHAT and CDR2 FQNNGV. In DNA, the CDR3 is TGTGCCAGCAGCAAGGACAGGGGGGCAGGGTATGGCTACACCTTC. Protein: CASSKDRGAGYGYTF. Looking up the rest from reference TRBV11-2 and TRBJ1-2 gives the full variable domain: EAGVAQSPRYKIIEKRQSVAFWCNPISGHATLYWYQQILGQGPKLLIQFQNNGVVDDSQLPKDRFSAERLKGVDSTLKIQPAKLEDSAVYLCASSKDRGAGYGYTFGSGTRLTVV.

The chain combines TRBV5-1 with TRBJ2-3; 10 bases map to TRBD2. The length of the CDR3 is 14 residues. The V gene end was trimmed by 0 bases and the J gene end by 8 bases; junction bases not matched to a gene: 3. The germline V gene has CDR1 SGHRS and CDR2 YFSETQ. For the CDR3, the DNA is TGCGCCAGCAGCTTGGCTAGCGGGGGTGGTACGCAGTATTTT. This translates into CASSLASGGGTQYF.

This chain links TRBV15 with TRBJ2-3, with D possibly being TRBD1 (7 bases). V was clipped by 8 bases and J by 4 bases, with 16 bases between them. The V gene's germline CDR1 is LNHNV and CDR2 YYDKDF (reference sequence). The CDR3 totals 14 residues. CDR3 in DNA: TGTGCCACCCGAGTAGGAGGGGGCGCAGATACGCAGTATTTT. Protein product: CATRVGGGADTQYF.

In DNA form, the CDR3 reads TGTGCCACCAGTGAACCATCCCCCGGGACAGGGAACCTGCAAGAGACCCAGTACTTC. It translates to CATSEPSPGTGNLQETQYF. V is TRBV24-1 and J is TRBJ2-5; 9 bases match TRBD1. V lost 4 bases, J lost 2 bases, and 16 bases stayed unmatched. The germline V gene encodes CDR1 KGHDR and CDR2 SFDVKD. The CDR3 spans 19 residues.

This sequence joins TRBV6-2 or TRBV6-3 and TRBJ2-7; D possibly corresponds to TRBD2 (6 bases). V was trimmed by 4 bases and J by 6 bases, leaving 13 bases between them. Germline V lookup: CDR1 MNHEY, CDR2 SVGEGT. The CDR3 has 13 residues. The CDR3 here is CASSLGGTGEQYF. The CDR3 coding sequence is TGTGCCAGCAGTTTGGGCGGGACCGGCGAGCAGTACTTC.

This clonotype came up a few times. V gene TRBV7-6 combines with J gene TRBJ2-5; 7 bases fit TRBD1. CDR3 size: 15 residues. The J segment lost 4 bases and the V segment lost 1 base, leaving 6 bases of the junction unmatched. Per the germline V gene, CDR1 is SGHVS and CDR2 is FNYEAQ. The DNA for the CDR3 is TGTGCCAGCAGCTTAGAGGTTACAGGGGCAGAGACCCAGTACTTC. Its protein is CASSLEVTGAETQYF. Complete variable domain (other parts from reference TRBV7-6 and TRBJ2-5): GAGVSQSPRYKVTKRGQDVALRCDPISGHVSLYWYRQALGQGPEFLTYFNYEAQQDKSGLPNDRFSAERPEGSISTLTIQRTEQRDSAMYRCASSLEVTGAETQYFGPGTRLLVL.

V and J are TRBV5-1 and TRBJ2-3; TRBD2 matches at 7 bases. Per the germline V gene, CDR1 is SGHRS and CDR2 is YFSETQ. This CDR3 region has 14 residues. The trim removed 3 bases at V and 2 bases at J, leaving 3 bases unmatched. The CDR3 DNA sequence: TGCGCCAGCAGCTCTAGCGGAGACACAGATACGCAGTATTTT. This encodes CASSSSGDTDTQYF.

Turning to this clonotype: One junction end does not reproduce the germline sequence, and a read error may be involved. This chain links TRBV12-3 or TRBV12-4 with TRBJ2-3, with 8 positions matching TRBD2. This CDR3 region has 17 residues. This chain's CDR3 is CASSFVWVGRETGTQYF. CDR3 sequence (DNA): TGTGCCAGCAGTTTTGTTTGGGTCGGGAGGGAAACAGGTACGCAGTATTTT.

V is TRBV7-2 and J is TRBJ2-7, with a possible D match to TRBD1 (5 bases). This CDR3 comprises 17 residues. V gave up 2 bases and J gave up 0 bases, with 17 bases separating them. Germline values: CDR1 SGHTA, CDR2 FQGNSA. The CDR3 loop reads CASSLTPRTRSSYEQYF. CDR3 nucleotides: TGTGCCAGCAGCTTAACCCCCAGGACAAGGAGCTCCTACGAGCAGTACTTC.

This clonotype came up a few times. This rearrangement joins TRBV6-2 or TRBV6-3 to TRBJ2-3; D uncertain. This CDR3 has 15 residues. Germline V gives CDR1 MNHEY, CDR2 SVGEGT. V lost 3 bases to trimming and J lost 0 bases, with 10 bases between them. CDR3 coding DNA: TGTGCCAGCAGTTATAACTCCAAGAGCACAGATACGCAGTATTTT. Protein product: CASSYNSKSTDTQYF.

This clonotype qualifies as medium-sized. V and J are TRBV11-2 and TRBJ2-3; D possibly corresponds to TRBD2 (6 bases). Trimming took 7 bases from V and 10 from J, leaving 12 bases between them. Germline V gene lookup returns CDR1 SGHAT and CDR2 FQNNGV. The CDR3 is 11 residues long. CDR3 sequence: CASTTTRAQYF. In DNA, the CDR3 is TGTGCCAGCACCACGACTAGAGCGCAGTATTTT.